One T cell receptor beta chain is described in this entry. Per the original data handling: Estimation of nucleated cell counts relied on the amplification of reference gene primers. The protocol was immunoSEQ multiplex PCR, while the TCRdb copy is restricted to in-frame clones and leaves out a portion. V and J calls and clone size are given by that table; D and trimming were obtained from the DNA. The table has approximately 73,000 clones, approximately 80% seen once. This sample is part of a study of blood T cell repertoires in COVID-19. The CDR3 length is 16 residues. Germline V lookup: CDR1 SGHDT, CDR2 YYEEEE. Trimming took 3 bases from V and 1 from J; bases not matched to a gene: 5.

Sequencing input: peripheral blood. The chain carries TRBV5-6 and TRBJ1-1; the match to TRBD1 covers 11 bases. The receptor was derived from a woman aged 70-85 years with acute or convalescent COVID-19. The CDR3 sequence is CASSSPGTGGNTEAFF. The CDR3 DNA is TGTGCCAGCAGCTCGCCCGGGACAGGGGGGAACACTGAAGCTTTCTTT.